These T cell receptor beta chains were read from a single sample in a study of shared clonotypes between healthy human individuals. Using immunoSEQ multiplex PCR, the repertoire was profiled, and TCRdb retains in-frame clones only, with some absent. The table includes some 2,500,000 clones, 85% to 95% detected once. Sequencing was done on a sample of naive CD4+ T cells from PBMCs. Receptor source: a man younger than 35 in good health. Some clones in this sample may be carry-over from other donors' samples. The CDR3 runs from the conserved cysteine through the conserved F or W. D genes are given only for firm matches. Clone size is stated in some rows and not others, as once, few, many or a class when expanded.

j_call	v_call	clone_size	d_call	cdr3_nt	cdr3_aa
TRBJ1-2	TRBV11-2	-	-	TGTGCCAGCAGCATTAACAACTATGGCTACACCTTC	CASSINNYGYTF
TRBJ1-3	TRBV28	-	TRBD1	TGTGCCAGCACCGCAGGGGGGCAGTTTTTCTCTGGAAACACCATATATTTT	CASTAGGQFFSGNTIYF
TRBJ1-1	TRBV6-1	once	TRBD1	TGTGCCAGCAGTGAATCAAGGGGGCAGACGCGGAACACTGAAGCTTTCTTT	CASSESRGQTRNTEAFF
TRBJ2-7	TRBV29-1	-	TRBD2	TGCAGCGTTGAACTAGCGGGTCCCTACGAGCAGTACTTC	CSVELAGPYEQYF
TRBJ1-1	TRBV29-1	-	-	TGCAGCGTCACTCCAAATTTGAACACTGAAGCTTTCTTT	CSVTPNLNTEAFF
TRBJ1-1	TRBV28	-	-	TGTGCCAGCAGGTCCGGGATTTTGAACACTGAAGCTTTCTTT	CASRSGILNTEAFF
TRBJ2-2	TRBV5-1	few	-	TGCGCCAGCAGCCCGGACCCCGGGGAGCTGTTTTTT	CASSPDPGELFF
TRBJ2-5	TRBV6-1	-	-	TGTGCCAGCAGTGACCCGAAGGGTCTGGAGACCCAGTACTTC	CASSDPKGLETQYF
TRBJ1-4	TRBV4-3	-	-	TGCGCCAGCAGCCAAGGTCCAGGGAGTGAAAAACTGTTTTTT	CASSQGPGSEKLFF
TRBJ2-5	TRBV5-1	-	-	TGCGCCAGCAGCTTAGAGGGTTTGATGGAGACCCAGTACTTC	CASSLEGLMETQYF
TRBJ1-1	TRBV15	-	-	TGTGCCACCAGCAGAGTTAACAGACCCCTCGCTTCTTCTACTGAAGCTTTCTTT	CATSRVNRPLASSTEAFF
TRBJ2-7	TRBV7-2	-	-	TGTGCCAGCAGTGGGGTTGGGGGCTCCTACGAGCAGTACTTC	CASSGVGGSYEQYF
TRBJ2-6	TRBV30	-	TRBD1	TGTGCCTGGGGGAGCGTAACAGGGGCGGGGGCCAACGTCCTGACTTTC	CAWGSVTGAGANVLTF
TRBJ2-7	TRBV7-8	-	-	TGTGCCAGCAGCTTACTCATGGACCGATTCTCCTACGAGCAGTACTTC	CASSLLMDRFSYEQYF
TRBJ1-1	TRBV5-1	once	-	TGCGCCAGCAGCAAGGACACTGGGCGAGACACTGAAGCTTTCTTT	CASSKDTGRDTEAFF
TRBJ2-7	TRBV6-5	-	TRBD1	TGTGCCAGCAGGGGGACAGGGGAAACCGAGCAGTACTTC	CASRGTGETEQYF
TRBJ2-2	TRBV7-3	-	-	TGTGCCAGCAGCCCCCTAGGGGCAGCGAACACCGGGGAGCTGTTTTTT	CASSPLGAANTGELFF
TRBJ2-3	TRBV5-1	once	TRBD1	TGCGCCAGCAGCCAGGACAGGGGTGTCGCAGATACGCAGTATTTT	CASSQDRGVADTQYF
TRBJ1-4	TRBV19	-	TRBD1	TGTGCCAGTAGTCCACGGACAGGGGATAGAACTAATGAAAAACTGTTTTTT	CASSPRTGDRTNEKLFF
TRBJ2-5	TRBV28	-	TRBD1	TGTGCCAGCAGTTTATTACCCGGGACAGGCCAAGAGACCCAGTACTTC	CASSLLPGTGQETQYF
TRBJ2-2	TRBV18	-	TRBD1	TGTGCCAGCTCACCGTCGACAGGGGACCTAGCCGGGGAGCTGTTTTTT	CASSPSTGDLAGELFF
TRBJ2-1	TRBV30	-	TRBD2	TGTGCCTGGAGTGTACTGGGAGGGGCGGTTCGGTTCTTC	CAWSVLGGAVRFF
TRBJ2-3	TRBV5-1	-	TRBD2	TGCGCCAGCAGCCGGATCTTTGTGCGGGAGGCCGCAGATACGCAGTATTTT	CASSRIFVREAADTQYF
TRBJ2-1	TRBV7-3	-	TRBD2	TGTGCCAGCAGCCCCCGGGACGGGAGGAATGAGCAGTTCTTC	CASSPRDGRNEQFF
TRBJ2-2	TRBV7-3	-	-	TGTGCCAGCAGCTTAAGTCCCGGTCACACCGGGGAGCTGTTTTTT	CASSLSPGHTGELFF
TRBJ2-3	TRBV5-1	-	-	TGCGCCAGCAGCTTGGGAGTAGCGGAAGATACGCAGTATTTT	CASSLGVAEDTQYF
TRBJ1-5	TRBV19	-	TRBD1	TGTGCCAGTAGTCGACAGGGGAATCAGCCCCAGCATTTT	CASSRQGNQPQHF
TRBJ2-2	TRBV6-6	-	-	TGTGCCAGCAGCCCTAACAGGGATAACACCGGGGAGCTGTTTTTT	CASSPNRDNTGELFF
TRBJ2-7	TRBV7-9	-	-	TGTGCCAGCAGCTTAGATAACGAGCAGTACTTC	CASSLDNEQYF
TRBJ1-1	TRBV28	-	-	TGTGCCAGCAGTTTTGAGGGGGGCCGAGGAGCTTTCTTT	CASSFEGGRGAFF
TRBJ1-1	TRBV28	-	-	TGTGCCAGCAGTTTTTCTGGTAGCGTAGCTTTCTTT	CASSFSGSVAFF
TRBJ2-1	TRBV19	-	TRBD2	TGTGCCAGTAGTATTGATCGGCTAGCGGGATACAATGAGCAGTTCTTC	CASSIDRLAGYNEQFF
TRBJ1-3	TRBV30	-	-	TGTGCCTGGAGCACGAGGGGGAACACCATATATTTT	CAWSTRGNTIYF
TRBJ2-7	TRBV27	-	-	TGTGCCAGCAGTTTGAGCAGGGGCCGCGAGCAGTACTTC	CASSLSRGREQYF
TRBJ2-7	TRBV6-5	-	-	TGTGCCAGCAGGTCTCGTACTTACGAGCAGTACTTC	CASRSRTYEQYF
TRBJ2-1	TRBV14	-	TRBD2	TGTGCCAGCAGCCACCGCCCGCTAGCGGCGGGGAGCTACAATGAGCAGTTCTTC	CASSHRPLAAGSYNEQFF
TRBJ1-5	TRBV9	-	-	TGTGCCAGCAGCCGCAACCAGGACCGACATCAGCCCCAGCATTTT	CASSRNQDRHQPQHF
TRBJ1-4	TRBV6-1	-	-	TGTGCCAGCAGTCGAAACAGGGCAACTAATGAAAAACTGTTTTTT	CASSRNRATNEKLFF
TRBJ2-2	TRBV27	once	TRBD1	TGTGCCAGCAGTTTCGGGACAGGGGGGAACACCGGGGAGCTGTTTTTT	CASSFGTGGNTGELFF
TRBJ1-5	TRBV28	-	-	TGTGCCAGCAGTTTATTCCCCCGGGACGCGGGGCTACAGCCCCAGCATTTT	CASSLFPRDAGLQPQHF
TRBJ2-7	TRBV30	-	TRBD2	TGTGCCTGGAGTGTACGGCATTACGTATCACTAGCGGGAGAAGGTTTCGAGCAGTACTTC	CAWSVRHYVSLAGEGFEQYF
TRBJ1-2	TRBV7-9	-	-	TGTGCCAGCAGCCCGACAAGAGAGGGTGGCTACACCTTC	CASSPTREGGYTF
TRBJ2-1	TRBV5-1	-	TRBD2	TGCGCCAGCAGCCCCCTGACTAGCGGACGTCCTGACAATGAGCAGTTCTTC	CASSPLTSGRPDNEQFF
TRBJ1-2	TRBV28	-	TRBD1	TGTGCCAGCAGTTTATATGACAGGGGAGGCGCTGGCTACACCTTC	CASSLYDRGGAGYTF
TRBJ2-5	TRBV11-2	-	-	TGTGCCAGCAGCCCAATCACGGGCCAAGAGACCCAGTACTTC	CASSPITGQETQYF
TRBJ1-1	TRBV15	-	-	TGTGCCACCAGCAGGAGGGGACACTACACTGAAGCTTTCTTT	CATSRRGHYTEAFF
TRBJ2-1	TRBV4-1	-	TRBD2	TGCGCCAGCAGCCAAGATAGGCCCCGGACTAGCGGGCCCGGTAGCTCCTACAATGAGCAGTTCTTC	CASSQDRPRTSGPGSSYNEQFF
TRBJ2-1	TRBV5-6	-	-	TGTGCCAGCAGCTTGGGACTACACTCCTACAATGAGCAGTTCTTC	CASSLGLHSYNEQFF
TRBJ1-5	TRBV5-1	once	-	TGCGCCAGCAGCTCTGGGCAGGGCAATCAGCCCCAGCATTTT	CASSSGQGNQPQHF
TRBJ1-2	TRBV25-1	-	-	TGTGCCAGCAGTAAGGGCGGGCAGAACTATGGCTACACCTTC	CASSKGGQNYGYTF
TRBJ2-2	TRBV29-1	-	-	TGCAGCGTTGCCCTTCAGGTCCACACCGGGGAGCTGTTTTTT	CSVALQVHTGELFF